This T cell receptor (beta chain) was recovered during a study of early T cells in non-severe SARS-CoV-2 infection. Overall study: Unpaired chains resulted from sequencing bulk RNA of unsorted whole blood. Points from the study as a whole: The study's VDJdb matching favored anti-spike CD8 responses and missed private and CD4 specificities.

The protocol attached unique molecular identifiers to individual cDNA molecules. TCRdb reprocessed the 5' RACE reads via MiXCR and lists one record per CDR3 protein. The sample holds 65,000 to 75,000 distinct CDR3 sequences, approximately 13% seen once. This clonotype was seen a handful of times. The target antigen is unknown. This receptor was taken from an adult who was a healthcare worker with PCR-confirmed SARS-CoV-2 infection or an uninfected control (not recorded which). Input material: whole blood.

This chain's CDR3 is CASSHGDGLYNSPLHF. The CDR3 DNA sequence: TGTGCCAGCAGCCATGGAGACGGACTTTATAATTCACCCCTCCACTTT. The chain links TRBV3-1 to TRBJ1-6; no clear D gene. Germline V gene data show CDR1 as LGHDT and CDR2 as YNNKEL (reference sequence). The CDR3 totals 16 residues. The germline V and J ends were trimmed by 3 bases and 4 bases, with 13 bases remaining between them.